Listed here are 28 T cell receptor beta chains from one sample, sequenced in a study of T cell responses to AZD1222 COVID-19 vaccine (dated by TCRdb to about 2021). The intended sense of this specimen's time point label: baseline before first vaccination. Library preparation was by the immunoSEQ multiplex PCR assay. TCRdb holds this immuneACCESS table with in-frame rearrangements only. Some clones are missing; in checked studies, unresolved V genes explain under half, and the rest has no known cause. This sample is represented by about 130,000 clones; around 90% of them were singletons. The top ten constitute more than 3.5% of the sample. The material sequenced was peripheral blood, taken on day 0 of AZD1222 vaccination. These receptors came from an adult in good health.

The rearrangement links TRBV3-1 (or the pseudogene TRBV3-2) to TRBJ1-2, with 7 bases that match TRBD1. The germline gives CDR1 LGHDT, CDR2 YNNKEL (reference sequence). J was trimmed by 7 bases and V by 4 bases; bases with no gene match: 9. CDR3 size: 14 residues. CDR3 sequence: CASSPLTGVGGYTF. Here the CDR3 DNA reads TGTGCCAGCAGCCCTCTTACAGGGGTGGGTGGCTACACCTTC.

The V and J genes are TRBV14 and TRBJ1-5; TRBD1 might be the D (5 bases). Germline CDR1 SGHDN, CDR2 FVKESK. V lost 4 bases and J 11 bases, leaving 18 bases between the germline ends. The CDR3 has 14 residues. CDR3 sequence (DNA): TGTGCCAGCAGCCCAAAACCGCAGGGCGCAGCCCAGCATTTT. The encoded protein is CASSPKPQGAAQHF.

The rearrangement links TRBV29-1 to TRBJ2-1; 8 bases are shared with TRBD1. Germline V CDR1 and CDR2: SQVTM, ANQGSEA. The CDR3 is 13 residues long. V lost 4 bases, J lost 6 bases, and 5 bases stayed unmatched. CDR3 residues: CSVGQGAVNEQFF. CDR3 DNA sequence: TGCAGCGTTGGGCAGGGGGCGGTCAATGAGCAGTTCTTC.

The chain couples TRBV5-4 to TRBJ1-2, with 10 bases identical to TRBD1. Germline CDR1 reads SGHNT; CDR2 reads YYREEE (reference sequence). The CDR3 length is 14 residues. V shed 2 bases and J 6 bases; nucleotides not matched to a gene: 4. CDR3 protein: CASSFPGQGNGYTF. CDR3 DNA sequence: TGTGCCAGCAGCTTCCCGGGACAGGGGAATGGCTACACCTTC.

The chain employs TRBV7-8 and TRBJ2-1; D call uncertain. CDR1 and CDR2 from the germline V gene are SGHVS and FQNEAQ. Trimming removed 0 bases from V and 4 bases from J, with 4 bases in between. This CDR3 is 13 amino acids long. The CDR3 spells CASSLALYNEQFF. The CDR3 coding sequence is TGTGCCAGCAGCTTAGCCTTGTACAATGAGCAGTTCTTC.

The rearrangement links TRBV5-1 to TRBJ1-1, with 7 bases lining up with TRBD1. The CDR3 extends over 16 amino acids. Germline CDR1 and CDR2: SGHRS and YFSETQ. The V and J ends lost 4 bases and 2 bases, in that order; junction bases with no gene match: 11. The CDR3 reads CASSLQGPLVNTEAFF. CDR3 nucleotide sequence: TGCGCCAGCAGCCTACAGGGGCCACTAGTCAACACTGAAGCTTTCTTT.

This chain uses TRBV3-1 (or the pseudogene TRBV3-2) with TRBJ1-2, with 7 nucleotides matching TRBD1. This CDR3 has 15 residues. The V gene end was trimmed by 5 bases and the J gene end by 3 bases; junction bases not matched to a gene: 9. CDR1 LGHDT and CDR2 YNNKEL come from the germline V gene (reference sequence). CDR3 DNA sequence: TGTGCCAGCAGCTTCTCCGGGACAGCTTACTATGGCTACACCTTC. This encodes CASSFSGTAYYGYTF.

The V call is TRBV27, the J call TRBJ1-1, with no clear D. There are 13 residues in the CDR3. Per germline, CDR1 MNHEY and CDR2 SMNVEV (reference sequence). The germline V and J ends were trimmed by 0 bases and 6 bases, with 8 bases remaining between them. CDR3 protein: CASSLSGFSEAFF. The CDR3 nucleotides are TGTGCCAGCAGTTTATCGGGGTTCTCTGAAGCTTTCTTT.

The V call is TRBV10-1, the J call TRBJ2-1; 9 nucleotides agree with TRBD1. With V trimmed by 10 bases and J by 8 bases, 6 bases remained unmatched. The CDR3 runs to 12 residues. Germline V CDR1 and CDR2: WNHNN, SYGVQD (reference sequence). CDR3 DNA sequence: TGCGCCATCGACAGGGGGGGCGATGAGCAGTTCTTC. It specifies CAIDRGGDEQFF.

The J gene is TRBJ2-3, the V gene TRBV7-2, with no clear D. Germline lookup yields CDR1 SGHTA and CDR2 FQGNSA. Trimming removed 5 bases at V and 0 bases at J, with 6 bases between. The CDR3 spans 13 residues. The CDR3 protein is CASSRQSTDTQYF. Written as DNA, the CDR3 is TGTGCCAGCAGCCGCCAAAGCACAGATACGCAGTATTTT.

This rearrangement joins TRBV27 to TRBJ2-7; D may match TRBD1 or TRBD2 (5 bases each). This CDR3 region has 14 residues. The germline gives CDR1 MNHEY, CDR2 SMNVEV (reference sequence). V lost 5 bases and J lost 0, with 11 bases in between. In DNA, the CDR3 is TGTGCCAGCAGTCCCCGGGGCAGCTCCTACGAGCAGTACTTC. Amino acid sequence: CASSPRGSSYEQYF.

The J gene is TRBJ2-7, the V gene TRBV30; D gene ambiguous. Trimming left V 2 bases short and J 0 bases short, with 5 bases between. This CDR3 has 12 amino acids. Germline-derived CDR1 and CDR2 are GTSNPN and SVGIG (reference sequence). Written as DNA, the CDR3 is TGTGCCTGGAGTAGGGACTCCTACGAGCAGTACTTC. Its protein product is CAWSRDSYEQYF.

The chain is built from TRBV9 and TRBJ2-1; the match to TRBD2 covers 9 bases. With 4 bases clipped from V and 8 bases from J, the junction kept 13 bases outside the gene matches. Germline V gives CDR1 SGDLS, CDR2 YYNGEE. CDR3 length: 16 residues. CDR3 bases: TGTGCCAGCAGCCCCTCCGCGGGGGGGCCTGGGGATGAGCAGTTCTTC. It yields the protein CASSPSAGGPGDEQFF.

Turning to this clone: In the same sample, other DNA sequences code for this CDR3. The gene calls are TRBV29-1 and TRBJ1-2; 7 nucleotides match TRBD1. The CDR3 loop spans 12 amino acids. The J segment lost 8 bases and the V segment lost 2 bases, leaving 5 bases of the junction unmatched. Germline V gene sequence: CDR1 SQVTM, CDR2 ANQGSEA. DNA for the CDR3: TGCAGCGTTGAATCGGGAGGGGGCGGCTACACCTTC. Translating gives CSVESGGGGYTF.

The chain carries TRBV2 and TRBJ1-3, with D unresolved. This CDR3 region has 11 residues. CDR1 is SNHLY, CDR2 FYNNEI, per germline. Trimming removed 8 bases from V and 8 bases from J, with 10 bases in between. CDR3: CASLRLDTIYF. Written as DNA, the CDR3 is TGTGCCAGCCTGCGGTTGGACACCATATATTTT.

The chain couples TRBV5-1 to TRBJ1-4; 7 bases fit TRBD1. With V trimmed by 6 bases and J by 3 bases, 5 bases remained unmatched. Germline CDR1 reads SGHRS; CDR2 reads YFSETQ. CDR3 length equals 14 residues. The CDR3 DNA reads TGCGCCAGCAACGCAGGGGGGGCTAATGAAAAACTGTTTTTT. This sequence encodes CASNAGGANEKLFF. The whole variable domain, filled in from reference TRBV5-1 and TRBJ1-4, reads KAGVTQTPRYLIKTRGQQVTLSCSPISGHRSVSWYQQTPGQGLQFLFEYFSETQRNKGNFPGRFSGRQFSNSRSEMNVSTLELGDSALYLCASNAGGANEKLFFGSGTQLSVL.

This chain uses TRBV5-6 with TRBJ2-7; 7 nucleotides agree with TRBD2. The ends lost 2 bases at V and 3 bases at J; junction bases unmatched: 2. CDR3 length: 13 amino acids. Germline CDR1 and CDR2: SGHDT and YYEEEE. The CDR3 here is CASSLGTNYEQYF. The DNA of the CDR3 is TGTGCCAGCAGCTTAGGGACTAACTACGAGCAGTACTTC.

The chain joins TRBV6-4 to TRBJ1-2, with D perhaps matching TRBD1 (5 bases). Germline V CDR1 and CDR2: MRHNA, SNTAGT. The V and J ends lost 2 bases and 4 bases respectively, with 14 bases between them. The CDR3 runs to 15 residues. CDR3 bases: TGTGCCAGCAGTGACGAACCGGGACCGAGCTATGGCTACACCTTC. Residues: CASSDEPGPSYGYTF.

This clone has just a few counts. The chain uses TRBV28 and TRBJ2-6, with 9 positions matching TRBD1. The V segment lost 4 bases and the J segment 2 bases; nucleotides outside the gene matches: 9. The CDR3 has 18 amino acids. In germline, CDR1 is MDHEN, CDR2 SYDVKM. CDR3 region: CASSSITGGAAGANVLTF. CDR3 in DNA: TGTGCCAGCAGTTCTATAACAGGGGGCGCGGCTGGGGCCAACGTCCTGACTTTC.

A few counts support this clone. The chain links TRBV7-6 to TRBJ2-7, with TRBD2 as a possible D gene (6 bases). V shed 4 bases and J shed 3 bases, with 19 bases lying between them. CDR3 length: 16 residues. Germline CDR1 and CDR2: SGHVS and FNYEAQ. CDR3 sequence (DNA): TGTGCCAGCAGCTCCAAGGACGGAGGGAAGCGCTACGAGCAGTACTTC. It translates to CASSSKDGGKRYEQYF.

The CDR3 reads CATSDLRQGAPQHF. The CDR3 DNA sequence: TGTGCCACCAGTGATTTGCGGCAGGGCGCGCCCCAGCATTTT. This rearrangement joins TRBV24-1 to TRBJ1-5; D is perhaps TRBD1 (5 bases). The ends were cut back, 0 bases at V and 9 bases at J, with 11 bases in the middle. This CDR3 contains 14 residues. Germline V gene sequence: CDR1 KGHDR, CDR2 SFDVKD.

This clone was seen only a few times. The chain employs TRBV2 and TRBJ2-7; D unresolved. The germline V and J ends were trimmed by 6 bases and 6 bases, with 18 bases remaining between them. The CDR3 is made up of 14 amino acids. The germline V gene encodes CDR1 SNHLY and CDR2 FYNNEI. The CDR3 region has the DNA TGTGCCAGCAGCCGAATTCTGGACGGAATCGAGCAGTACTTC. Translation: CASSRILDGIEQYF.

The V and J genes are TRBV18 and TRBJ1-4; a weak D match, TRBD1 (5 bases). V was pared by 3 bases and J by 0 bases, with 5 bases between. Germline lookup yields CDR1 KGHSH and CDR2 LQKENI. CDR3 length equals 14 residues. CDR3 sequence (DNA): TGTGCCAGCTCACCGACAGCAACTAATGAAAAACTGTTTTTT. Its protein is CASSPTATNEKLFF.

A note on this clone: Distinct nucleotide sequences in the sample also encode this CDR3. This chain connects TRBV24-1 to TRBJ2-5; D uncertain. Trimming cost V 0 bases and J 4 bases, with 2 bases left between them. The CDR3 is 12 residues long. Germline CDR1 reads KGHDR; CDR2 reads SFDVKD. Here the CDR3 DNA reads TGTGCCACCAGTGATTTGGGAGAGACCCAGTACTTC. Its translation: CATSDLGETQYF.

This chain connects TRBV5-1 to TRBJ2-5, with D perhaps matching TRBD1 (6 bases). Germline V gives CDR1 SGHRS, CDR2 YFSETQ. Trimming pared 3 bases from V and 0 bases from J, leaving 9 bases between. The CDR3 is 14 amino acids. Written as DNA, the CDR3 is TGCGCCAGCAGCTCAGGACAGAACCAAGAGACCCAGTACTTC. Amino acid sequence: CASSSGQNQETQYF.

This chain connects TRBV5-1 to TRBJ1-4; maybe TRBD1 (6 bases). V lost 3 bases and J lost 5, with 11 bases in between. Per germline, CDR1 SGHRS and CDR2 YFSETQ. The CDR3 spans 14 residues. The CDR3 loop is CASSYLGQNEKLFF. The CDR3 DNA sequence: TGCGCCAGCAGCTACCTAGGACAGAATGAAAAACTGTTTTTT.

This sequence joins TRBV5-1 and TRBJ1-3; D is perhaps TRBD1 (5 bases). Trimming stripped 4 bases from V and 0 bases from J, with 8 bases between. The length of the CDR3 is 14 residues. Germline V gene lookup returns CDR1 SGHRS and CDR2 YFSETQ. This chain's CDR3 is CASSDTGSGNTIYF. Here the CDR3 DNA reads TGCGCCAGCAGCGACACAGGCTCTGGAAACACCATATATTTT.

The chain uses TRBV28 and TRBJ1-2, with D possibly being TRBD1 (5 bases). CDR3 length equals 13 residues. Germline values: CDR1 MDHEN, CDR2 SYDVKM. Trimming took off 4 bases at V and 4 bases at J, with 10 bases between the two ends. CDR3 sequence: CASSSGPSYGYTF. For the CDR3, the DNA is TGTGCCAGCAGTTCGGGACCGTCCTATGGCTACACCTTC.